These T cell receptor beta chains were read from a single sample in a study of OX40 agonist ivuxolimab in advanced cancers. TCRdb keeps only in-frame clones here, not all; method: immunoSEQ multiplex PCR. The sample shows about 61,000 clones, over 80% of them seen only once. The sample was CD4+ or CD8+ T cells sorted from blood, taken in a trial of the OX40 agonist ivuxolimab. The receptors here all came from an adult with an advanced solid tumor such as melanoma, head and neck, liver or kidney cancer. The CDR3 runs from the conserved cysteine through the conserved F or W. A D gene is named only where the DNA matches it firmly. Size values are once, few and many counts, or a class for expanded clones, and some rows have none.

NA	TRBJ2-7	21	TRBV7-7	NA	TGTGCTATCACTGATGCTAGAGTTGGGCACTTAACCCAGTTCCCATTTTACGAGCAGTACTTC	CAITDARVGHLTQFPFYEQYF
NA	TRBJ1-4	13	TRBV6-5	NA	TGTGCCAGCAGTATGGACCTTAATGAAAAACTGTTTTTT	CASSMDLNEKLFF
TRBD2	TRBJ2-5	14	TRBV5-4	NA	TGTGCCAGCAGCACAGGGACTAGACAAGAGACCCAGTACTTC	CASSTGTRQETQYF
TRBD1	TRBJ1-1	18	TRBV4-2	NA	TGTGCCAGCAGCCAAGAGGGCGGGGCAGGGGGTAGGTACACTGAAGCTTTCTTT	CASSQEGGAGGRYTEAFF
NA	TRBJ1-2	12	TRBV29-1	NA	TGCAGCTCCCTGACTGTGAACTATGGCTACACCTTC	CSSLTVNYGYTF
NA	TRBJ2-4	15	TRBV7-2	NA	TGTGCCAGCAGCTTTTCAGGGGTAGCCAAAAACATTCAGTACTTC	CASSFSGVAKNIQYF
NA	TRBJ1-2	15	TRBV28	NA	TGTGCCAGCAGTTTAGGTCGGAACTTTAACTATGGCTACACCTTC	CASSLGRNFNYGYTF
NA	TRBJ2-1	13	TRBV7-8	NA	TGTGCCAGCAGCTTCAGGGGTAACAATGAGCAGTTCTTC	CASSFRGNNEQFF
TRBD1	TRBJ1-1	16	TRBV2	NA	TGTGCCAGCAGGCACCCGAGGACAGGGGGCCACACTGAAGCTTTCTTT	CASRHPRTGGHTEAFF
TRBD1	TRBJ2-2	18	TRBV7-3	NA	TGTGCCAGCAGCCCAACGACCAACGACAGGGGAGTGGGCGGGGAGCTGTTTTTT	CASSPTTNDRGVGGELFF
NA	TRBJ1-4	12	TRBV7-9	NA	TGTGCCAGCAGCCTGAGGGGAGAAAAACTGTTTTTT	CASSLRGEKLFF
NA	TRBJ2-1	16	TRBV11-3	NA	TGTGCCAGCAGCCCTAGGGGGGGTCGCACCTACAATGAGCAGTTCTTC	CASSPRGGRTYNEQFF
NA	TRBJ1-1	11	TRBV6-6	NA	TGTGCCAGCAGGCTGGGGACTGAAGCTTTCTTT	CASRLGTEAFF
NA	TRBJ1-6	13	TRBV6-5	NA	TGTGCCAGCAGCCACAGTAGCCGCTCACCCCTCCACTTT	CASSHSSRSPLHF
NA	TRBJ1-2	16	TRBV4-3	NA	TGCGCCAGCAGCCAAGTGAAGGGGACAAATTCGGATGGCTACACCTTC	CASSQVKGTNSDGYTF
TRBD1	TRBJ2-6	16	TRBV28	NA	TGTGCCAGCAGTTTAGTTGGGACAGCTGGGGCCAACGTCCTGACTTTC	CASSLVGTAGANVLTF
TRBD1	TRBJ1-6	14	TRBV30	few	TGTGCCTGGAGTGCGGGACAGGGGGGATCACCCCTCCACTTT	CAWSAGQGGSPLHF
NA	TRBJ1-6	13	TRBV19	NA	TGTGCCAGCGGCTCGGGGGGCGCTTCACCCCTCCACTTT	CASGSGGASPLHF
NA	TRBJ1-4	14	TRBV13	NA	TGTGCCAGCAGCTTTCAGGGTGTTAATGAAAAACTGTTTTTT	CASSFQGVNEKLFF
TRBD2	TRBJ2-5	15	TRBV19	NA	TGTGCCAGTAGTATCGGACTAGCGGGGTGGGAGACCCAGTACTTC	CASSIGLAGWETQYF
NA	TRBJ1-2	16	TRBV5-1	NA	TGCGCCAGCAGCTTGGGCTGGCAGAGGGTAAACTATGGCTACACCTTC	CASSLGWQRVNYGYTF
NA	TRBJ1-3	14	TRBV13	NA	TGTGCCAGCAGCGCGAGGGGTTCGGGAAACACCATATATTTT	CASSARGSGNTIYF
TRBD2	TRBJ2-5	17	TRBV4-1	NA	TGCGCCAGCAGCTCGACTAGCGGGGGGGCTGGGTCAGAGACCCAGTACTTC	CASSSTSGGAGSETQYF